This T cell receptor beta chain originates from a study of long-term antiretroviral therapy in people with HIV. The study's findings and limits: HIV repertoire CDR3 lengths ranged less widely than those of controls.

On this clone itself: The antigen is unknown.

Survey level was the resolution at which the v3.0 immunoSEQ assay ran. TCRdb keeps only in-frame clones here, not all; method: immunoSEQ multiplex PCR. The table has approximately 20,000 clones, around nine tenths seen once. The V end was cut by 2 bases, the J end by 2 bases, with 10 bases between. Per the germline V gene, CDR1 is WNHNN and CDR2 is SYGVQD (reference sequence). The CDR3 spans 15 residues. This sequence was found in a man aged 55 to 70 with HIV. The V and J genes are TRBV10-1 and TRBJ2-1, with a tentative D call TRBD2 (7 bases). Sample: unsorted PBMCs, taken 0.6 years after starting antiretroviral therapy. In DNA form, the CDR3 reads TGCGCCAGCAGTGAGAGGGGGGGGGCCTACAATGAGCAGTTCTTC. Translated, it gives CASSERGGAYNEQFF.